The rows below give T cell receptor beta chains drawn from one sample of a study of sequential checkpoint blockade in melanoma. Profiled with immunoSEQ multiplex PCR; TCRdb holds only in-frame clones, not every one. The sample records some 9,300 clones, more than 60% being singletons. The source material was CD8+ T cells sorted from blood (inferred from file names), sampled from a patient given nivolumab and ipilimumab in sequence. These receptors all stem from a human donor with melanoma. The CDR3 runs from the conserved cysteine through the conserved F or W. Each record gives: J gene, clone size, D gene, CDR3 length, V gene, CDR3 protein, CDR3 DNA. The D gene is left open where the match is weak. Size values are once, few and many counts, or a class for expanded clones, and some rows have none.

>TRBJ2-5|.|.|11|TRBV28
CASSLLETQYF
TGTGCCAGCAGTTTACTGGAGACCCAGTACTTC
>TRBJ2-7|.|.|13|TRBV5-1
CASSFGQAGEQYF
TGCGCCAGCAGCTTCGGACAGGCGGGGGAGCAGTACTTC
>TRBJ2-7|.|.|13|TRBV30
CAWSGSEFYEQYF
TGTGCCTGGAGTGGTTCAGAATTCTACGAGCAGTACTTC
>TRBJ2-7|.|.|14|TRBV19
CASSTPGQELEQYF
TGTGCCAGTAGTACACCGGGACAAGAGTTAGAGCAGTACTTC
>TRBJ1-2|.|.|13|TRBV6-5
CASGLSANYGYTF
TGTGCCAGCGGTTTATCCGCTAACTATGGCTACACCTTC
>TRBJ2-3|.|.|16|TRBV2
CASTNLLDFRTDTQYF
TGTGCCAGCACCAACCTACTAGATTTCCGGACAGATACGCAGTATTTT
>TRBJ2-1|.|TRBD2|14|TRBV9
CASSVSGSYNEQFF
TGTGCCAGCAGCGTAAGCGGGAGCTATAATGAGCAGTTCTTC
>TRBJ2-7|medium-sized|.|13|TRBV28
CASNGNRDNEQYF
TGTGCCAGCAATGGGAACAGGGACAACGAGCAGTACTTC
>TRBJ1-3|.|.|15|TRBV9
CASSVGTGPGNTIYF
TGTGCCAGCAGCGTAGGAACAGGACCTGGAAACACCATATATTTT
>TRBJ1-2|.|.|13|TRBV27
CASSFRRGDGYTF
TGTGCCAGCAGTTTCCGGAGGGGAGATGGCTACACCTTC
>TRBJ1-2|.|.|11|TRBV4-1
CASSSTAGYTF
TGCGCCAGCAGCTCTACTGCTGGCTACACCTTC
>TRBJ1-4|once|TRBD1|16|TRBV27
CASRSGQGTTNEKLFF
TGTGCCAGCAGATCAGGACAGGGAACAACTAATGAAAAACTGTTTTTT
>TRBJ1-1|.|.|13|TRBV28
CASSLTLNTEAFF
TGTGCCAGCAGTTTAACTCTGAACACTGAAGCTTTCTTT
>TRBJ2-1|.|TRBD2|14|TRBV28
CASTGTSGYNEQFF
TGTGCCAGTACGGGGACTAGCGGCTACAATGAGCAGTTCTTC
>TRBJ2-1|once|.|12|TRBV10-3
CAIRREGDEQFF
TGTGCCATCAGGAGGGAGGGGGATGAGCAGTTCTTC
>TRBJ2-3|.|TRBD1|15|TRBV19
CASSIGTGGTDTQYF
TGTGCCAGTAGTATCGGGACAGGGGGCACAGATACGCAGTATTTT
>TRBJ2-2|.|.|15|TRBV7-9
CASRSGLSYTGELFF
TGTGCCAGCAGATCCGGACTATCATACACCGGGGAGCTGTTTTTT
>TRBJ2-5|.|TRBD2|17|TRBV28
CASSPAWTSGIQETQYF
TGTGCCAGCAGTCCGGCATGGACTAGCGGGATCCAAGAGACCCAGTACTTC
>TRBJ1-3|.|.|15|TRBV6-5
CATSKWEIAENTIYF
TGTGCCACGAGCAAGTGGGAGATAGCGGAAAACACCATATATTTT
>TRBJ2-7|once|TRBD2|14|TRBV6-1
CASRLTSGRHEQYF
TGTGCCAGCAGATTAACTAGCGGGAGACACGAGCAGTACTTC
>TRBJ2-7|.|TRBD2|11|TRBV20-1
CSARTGGEQYF
TGCAGTGCTAGGACGGGAGGGGAGCAGTACTTC
>TRBJ2-5|.|TRBD1|14|TRBV5-4
CASRIVGGEETQYF
TGTGCCAGCAGGATTGTAGGGGGCGAAGAGACCCAGTACTTC
>TRBJ2-7|.|TRBD2|15|TRBV4-3
CASSWTSGSSYEQYF
TGCGCCAGCAGCTGGACTAGCGGGAGCTCCTACGAGCAGTACTTC
>TRBJ1-5|.|.|17|TRBV7-6
CASSGGVGLSSNQPQHF
TGTGCCAGCAGCGGGGGGGTGGGACTCAGTAGCAATCAGCCCCAGCATTTT
>TRBJ1-6|few|.|14|TRBV7-7
CASSGRVSSSPLHF
TGTGCTAGCAGCGGGAGGGTATCAAGTTCACCCCTCCACTTT
>TRBJ2-1|large|.|13|TRBV19
CASSILRGNEQFF
TGTGCCAGTAGTATATTAAGGGGCAATGAGCAGTTCTTC
>TRBJ1-2|.|TRBD1|15|TRBV9
CASSITGVSNYGYTF
TGTGCCAGCAGCATTACAGGGGTATCTAACTATGGCTACACCTTC
>TRBJ2-7|.|.|14|TRBV5-6
CASSLATTPHEQYF
TGTGCCAGCAGCTTGGCTACGACACCTCACGAGCAGTACTTC
>TRBJ1-1|.|.|14|TRBV19
CASSLTAMNTEAFF
TGTGCCAGTAGTTTGACAGCTATGAACACTGAAGCTTTCTTT
>TRBJ2-4|.|TRBD1|14|TRBV7-9
CASSDGQGGNIQYF
TGTGCCAGCAGCGATGGACAGGGTGGAAACATTCAGTACTTC